A selection of T cell receptor beta chains follows, all from one sample in a study of a mutant IDH1 vaccine in newly diagnosed glioma. Method: immunoSEQ multiplex PCR; TCRdb's copy keeps in-frame clones and lacks some. This table holds about 92,000 clones, just under 80% found once. Specimen: PBMCs, collected from a glioma patient treated with radiotherapy, temozolomide or both. These receptors originate from a middle-aged man with glioma. Both conserved end residues are part of each CDR3. A D gene is named only where the DNA matches it firmly. A row's size may be missing; if present it is once, few, many or a size class.

V	size	J	D	DNA	CDR3
TRBV27	-	TRBJ2-3	-	TGTGCCAGCAGTCCATTCGCTAGCACAGATACGCAGTATTTT	CASSPFASTDTQYF
TRBV6-6	once	TRBJ2-3	-	TGTGCCAGCAGTCGGGACAACAGAGGGCAAGGTACGCAGTATTTT	CASSRDNRGQGTQYF
TRBV11-1	-	TRBJ1-1	-	TGTGCCAGCAGCTCCCCGTGGTCGGGGGGCAGGAACACTGAAGCTTTCTTT	CASSSPWSGGRNTEAFF
TRBV10-3	-	TRBJ1-3	-	TGTGCCACCGGGGGAGGAGGGGTCTCCGGCTCTGGAAACACCATATATTTT	CATGGGGVSGSGNTIYF
TRBV5-1	few	TRBJ2-1	-	TGCGCCAGCAGCCCCCGCGGCCCCTCCTACAATGAGCAGTTCTTC	CASSPRGPSYNEQFF
TRBV6-6	once	TRBJ2-5	-	TGTGCCAGCAGTTACTCCCCCGGGATGGAGACCCAGTACTTC	CASSYSPGMETQYF
TRBV29-1	few	TRBJ1-1	TRBD1	TGCAGCGTGAGACAGGGCGGTAACACTGAAGCTTTCTTT	CSVRQGGNTEAFF
TRBV5-5	-	TRBJ2-5	-	TGTGCCAGCAGCTTGGGGGGGCATCCCCTGGAGACCCAGTACTTC	CASSLGGHPLETQYF
TRBV29-1	-	TRBJ1-1	TRBD1	TGCAGCGTTGAATGGACAGGGGCAAAAGCTTTCTTT	CSVEWTGAKAFF
TRBV4-3	-	TRBJ2-3	TRBD2	TGCGCCAGCAGCTCCCTTAGCGGGGGCAGCACAGATACGCAGTATTTT	CASSSLSGGSTDTQYF
TRBV29-1	-	TRBJ2-7	TRBD2	TGCAGCGTTGTGGGACTAGCTCACGAGCAGTACTTC	CSVVGLAHEQYF
TRBV19	-	TRBJ2-7	-	TGTGCCAGTAGTATATGGGGCAGGGACTCCTACGAGCAGTACTTC	CASSIWGRDSYEQYF
TRBV6-1	-	TRBJ2-3	-	TGTGCCAGCACCACCCTTGGGGGCTCGGGAGATACGCAGTATTTT	CASTTLGGSGDTQYF
TRBV15	-	TRBJ1-4	-	TGTGCCACGGGAGCTCGTAGTGAAAAACTGTTTTTT	CATGARSEKLFF
TRBV7-2	-	TRBJ1-4	-	TGTGCCAGCAGCTTAGCTACAGCCCCTAATGAAAAACTGTTTTTT	CASSLATAPNEKLFF
TRBV10-3	-	TRBJ1-3	-	TGTGCCATCAGTGTCGACGGAAACACCATATATTTT	CAISVDGNTIYF
TRBV5-4	-	TRBJ1-4	TRBD1	TGTGCCAGCAGCTCGGGGGGACAGGGGGCTAATGAAAAACTGTTTTTT	CASSSGGQGANEKLFF
TRBV7-3	once	TRBJ2-1	TRBD2	TGTGCCAGCAGCTTAAGTCGTCTAGCGGGGTACAATGAGCAGTTCTTC	CASSLSRLAGYNEQFF
TRBV5-4	-	TRBJ1-6	-	TGTGCCAGCAGCCTAGTCCGGGGCATGGGTAATTCACCCCTCCACTTT	CASSLVRGMGNSPLHF
TRBV10-1	-	TRBJ1-2	-	TGCGCCAGTGAGAGGCCCTATGGCTACACCTTC	CASERPYGYTF